This TCR beta chain derives from a study of PD-1 blockade in classical Hodgkin lymphoma (dated by TCRdb to about 2020). For the wider study: The study used CyTOF and TCR beta sequencing to define a peripheral blood immune signature of response to PD-1 blockade in classical Hodgkin lymphoma. Points the paper makes about the study in general: Baseline TCR diversity was reported to be lower in newly diagnosed patients than in healthy donors and to be lower still in relapsed/refractory patients. The study covered only a single clinical trial cohort, and the causes of the repertoire differences, possibly disease activity or prior therapy, were still not defined.

The Qiagen DNeasy kit was used to extract genomic DNA both from unsorted PBMCs and from the negatively selected CD4+ and CD8+ fractions. Using primers that anneal to V and J segments, immunoSEQ multiplex PCR amplified the TCR beta CDR3 regions. A synthetic immune receptor repertoire was used to minimize amplification bias, and any residual bias was removed computationally once sequencing was done. The authors' analysis ran thus. Repertoire diversity was quantified as the Shannon entropy index using custom Python scripts. Unsorted, CD4+ and CD8+ repertoires were analyzed separately, except for combined analyses in which CD4+ and CD8+ sequences were merged in silico. The immuneACCESS repertoire file appears here via TCRdb, limited to in-frame rearrangements. These files lack a portion of the clones; in checked studies, under half of the deficit traces to unresolved V genes, and the cause of the others is not known. The DNA gave D and trimming, while V, J and clone size come from that table. The sample table shows around 32,000 clones, and about 85% are seen once. The ten top clones hold over 1% of the sample.

The intended sense of this specimen's time point label: newly diagnosed, previously untreated cHL patient sample. Using a Miltenyi CD4+ T cell isolation kit, CD4+ T cells were purified from thawed PBMCs through magnetic negative selection. As a comparison group for the relapsed/refractory trial patients, PBMCs were sequenced from patients with newly diagnosed, previously untreated classical Hodgkin lymphoma. Peripheral blood was collected in 8 mL Vacutainer Cell Preparation Tubes, from which PBMCs were isolated by centrifugation and then cryopreserved. Purified CD4+ and CD8+ fractions were prepared only for cases where an additional PBMC sample was available. Magnetically labelled cells were removed on LS columns in a quadroMACS separator, and the flow-through was collected as the purified fraction. Concerning this clone: Its target antigen remains unknown. Qualities for individual bases were not recorded, and no much larger clone is one base off.

The CDR3 contains 14 residues, cysteine and phenylalanine counted. The CDR3 DNA has 42 bases and is translated from base 1. V is pruned by 6 bases and J by 4 bases, leaving 8 bases of the junction without a gene match. From a lookup of the germline V gene (reference sequence), CDR1 and CDR2 are MNHNY and SVGAGI. The sample comprised CD4+ T cells from blood. This TCR came from a human donor with classical Hodgkin lymphoma. Here the chain combines TRBV6-6 and TRBJ1-1; 7 central nucleotides agree with TRBD1. The CDR3 amino acid sequence is: CASRPRGDSTEAFF. The nucleotide sequence is given as TGTGCCAGCAGACCCAGGGGGGATTCCACTGAAGCTTTCTTT.